The next 26 T cell receptor beta chains were all read from a single sample in a study of shared clonotypes between healthy human individuals. Here immunoSEQ multiplex PCR was the method, and the copy in TCRdb shows in-frame clones only, minus some. The data hold about 2.3 million clones, with just over 90% observed a single time. Sequences were obtained from naive CD4+ T cells from PBMCs. Subset of the sample: CD45RA+ positively selected. The source of these receptors is a man aged 18 to 35 in good health. Some clones in this sample may be carry-over from other donors' samples.

To note about this clone: The sample holds other DNA sequences that translate to the same CDR3. V gene TRBV18 combines with J gene TRBJ1-5, with TRBD1 identical over 7 bases. In germline, CDR1 is KGHSH, CDR2 LQKENI. The CDR3 runs 15 residues. V lost 5 bases and J lost 1; bases outside the gene matches: 5. CDR3 sequence reads: CASSSGQASNQPQHF. CDR3 nucleotide sequence: TGTGCCAGCTCATCCGGACAGGCCAGCAATCAGCCCCAGCATTTT.

The chain uses TRBV6-5 and TRBJ1-3; 7 positions match TRBD1. The CDR3 has 15 amino acids. V dropped 7 bases and J dropped 4; count of bases not matched to a gene: 10. Looked up from germline, CDR1 is MNHEY and CDR2 is SVGAGI. The CDR3 nucleotides are TGTGCCAGCACCGGCCGGGACAGAGGCGGAAACACCATATATTTT. Its protein product is CASTGRDRGGNTIYF.

The chain couples TRBV5-4 to TRBJ2-3; a possible D gene is TRBD2 (6 bases). The germline CDR1 and CDR2 sequences are SGHNT and YYREEE (reference sequence). The ends were cut back, 5 bases at V and 0 bases at J, with 13 bases in the middle. CDR3 length: 15 residues. CDR3: CASSPGTSSTDTQYF. The CDR3 DNA reads as TGTGCCAGCAGTCCCGGGACTTCTAGCACAGATACGCAGTATTTT.

This clone has just a few counts. Other DNA variants within this sample encode the same CDR3. V usage is TRBV7-2 and J usage is TRBJ1-2, with 11 positions matching TRBD1. V lost 5 bases, J lost 5 bases, and 4 bases stayed unmatched. Germline CDR1 SGHTA, CDR2 FQGNSA. The length of the CDR3 is 14 residues. The CDR3 DNA reads TGTGCCAGCAGCACGGACAGGGGGCTGTATGGCTACACCTTC. Encoded protein: CASSTDRGLYGYTF.

The chain uses TRBV5-4 and TRBJ1-1; 8 bases are a match to TRBD1. V trimming: 4 bases; J trimming: 5 bases; junction bases outside the gene matches: 7. The germline CDR1 and CDR2 sequences are SGHNT and YYREEE (reference sequence). The CDR3 loop spans 14 amino acids. CDR3 loop: CASSIKTGVTEAFF. CDR3 bases: TGTGCCAGCAGCATAAAGACAGGGGTAACTGAAGCTTTCTTT.

The count of this clone is one. V and J are TRBV7-2 and TRBJ2-3; D is perhaps TRBD1 or TRBD2 (5 bases each). The CDR3 totals 15 residues. The V gene lost 5 bases and the J gene lost 2 bases, with 14 bases spanning the gap. Germline lookup yields CDR1 SGHTA and CDR2 FQGNSA. The CDR3 region has the DNA TGTGCCAGCAGCCTTTCCGGGACCCCCACAGATACGCAGTATTTT. Amino acid sequence: CASSLSGTPTDTQYF.

The DNA for the CDR3 is TGTGCCAGCAGTTCCGAGGCCTATGGCTACACCTTC. Translating it yields CASSSEAYGYTF. The chain has TRBV6-6 and TRBJ1-2; D uncertain. The V gene lost 4 bases and the J gene lost 4 bases, with 7 bases spanning the gap. Looked up from germline, CDR1 is MNHNY and CDR2 is SVGAGI (reference sequence). The CDR3 is 12 residues long.

The V gene is TRBV14, the J gene TRBJ2-7; D is perhaps TRBD2 (6 bases). The V end was cut by 1 base, the J end by 7 bases, with 20 bases between. The CDR3 contains 16 residues. CDR1 is SGHDN, CDR2 FVKESK, per germline. The CDR3 nucleotides are TGTGCCAGCAGCCAAGTCAGCAGGGCCCCGGGGAGGGAGCAGTACTTC. Protein: CASSQVSRAPGREQYF.

This clone occurred once. This chain connects TRBV29-1 to TRBJ1-5, with a possible D match to TRBD1 (5 bases). Germline CDR1 is SQVTM and CDR2 is ANQGSEA. The CDR3 loop spans 12 amino acids. V was cut by 4 bases and J by 6 bases, with 10 bases left in between. CDR3 loop: CSVGGDGQPQHF. CDR3 coding DNA: TGCAGCGTTGGCGGGGACGGTCAGCCCCAGCATTTT.

The V and J genes are TRBV15 and TRBJ1-4; the match to TRBD1 covers 9 bases. J was trimmed by 0 bases and V by 5 bases; bases with no gene match: 13. Per germline, CDR1 LNHNV and CDR2 YYDKDF (reference sequence). The CDR3 sequence is 19 residues long. For the CDR3, the DNA is TGTGCCACCAGCGGATTCCGGGACAGGGAGGGGTCAACTAATGAAAAACTGTTTTTT. Protein: CATSGFRDREGSTNEKLFF.

This clone has just a few counts. V usage is TRBV7-8 and J usage is TRBJ2-7; the D is unclear. The CDR3 is 11 residues long. Germline V gene lookup returns CDR1 SGHVS and CDR2 FQNEAQ. Trimming removed 4 bases from V and 3 bases from J, with 4 bases in between. CDR3 loop: CASSWDYEQYF. DNA of the CDR3: TGTGCCAGCAGCTGGGACTACGAGCAGTACTTC.

This sequence joins TRBV19 and TRBJ2-7, with D possibly called TRBD1 or TRBD2 (5 bases each). CDR3 length equals 14 residues. Trimming removed 10 bases from V and 0 bases from J, with 16 bases in between. In germline, CDR1 is LNHDA, CDR2 SQIVND (reference sequence). The CDR3 DNA reads TGTGCCACCAAGGGGACGGGGAGCTCCTACGAGCAGTACTTC. Encoded protein: CATKGTGSSYEQYF.

The rearrangement joins TRBV4-1 to TRBJ1-4; D not certain. The CDR3 has 16 residues. The V gene lost 1 base and the J gene lost 2 bases, with 11 bases spanning the gap. Germline CDR1 and CDR2: MGHRA and YSYEKL. The CDR3 loop reads CASSQAPGVTNEKLFF. The CDR3 bases are TGCGCCAGCAGCCAAGCCCCCGGGGTGACTAATGAAAAACTGTTTTTT.

This chain links TRBV5-4 with TRBJ2-1, with 11 bases matching TRBD2. CDR1 is SGHNT, CDR2 YYREEE, per germline (reference sequence). V lost 5 bases to trimming and J lost 4 bases; unmatched junction nucleotides: 8. This CDR3 region has 16 residues. The CDR3 protein is CASRAEVAGGYNEQFF. CDR3 bases: TGTGCCAGCAGGGCTGAGGTAGCGGGAGGGTACAATGAGCAGTTCTTC. The entire variable domain, with the rest obtained from reference TRBV5-4 and TRBJ2-1, is as follows: ETGVTQSPTHLIKTRGQQVTLRCSSQSGHNTVSWYQQALGQGPQFIFQYYREEENGRGNFPPRFSGLQFPNYSSELNVNALELDDSALYLCASRAEVAGGYNEQFFGPGTRLTVL.

CDR3: CASSRDVNTGELFF. The CDR3 nucleotides are TGTGCCAGCAGCCGCGACGTGAACACCGGGGAGCTGTTTTTT. This chain uses TRBV5-4 with TRBJ2-2; D gene unclear. The length of the CDR3 is 14 residues. CDR1 SGHNT and CDR2 YYREEE come from the germline V gene (reference sequence). The ends were cut back, 4 bases at V and 1 base at J, with 8 bases in the middle.

This chain connects TRBV28 to TRBJ1-2; TRBD1 is a possible D gene (5 bases). The ends were cut back, 5 bases at V and 4 bases at J, with 11 bases in the middle. Germline CDR1 is MDHEN and CDR2 is SYDVKM. There are 13 residues in the CDR3. CDR3 DNA: TGTGCCAGCAGTGCGGGACTGACCTATGGCTACACCTTC. Protein product: CASSAGLTYGYTF.

This clone has a single count. Other DNA sequences within the sample encode an identical CDR3. Here the CDR3 DNA reads TGTGCCAGCAGCTTAATGGGGGCAACTAATGAAAAACTGTTTTTT. Its translation is CASSLMGATNEKLFF. The J gene is TRBJ1-4, the V gene TRBV7-2, with a weak D call TRBD1 (5 bases). Trimming removed 2 bases from V and 0 bases from J, with 7 bases in between. The V gene's germline CDR1 is SGHTA and CDR2 FQGNSA. The CDR3 loop spans 15 amino acids. Drawing the rest from reference TRBV7-2 and TRBJ1-4, the complete variable domain is GAGVSQSPSNKVTEKGKDVELRCDPISGHTALYWYRQSLGQGLEFLIYFQGNSAPDKSGLPSDRFSAERTGGSVSTLTIQRTQQEDSAVYLCASSLMGATNEKLFFGSGTQLSVL.

CDR3 sequence (DNA): TGCAGTGCTAGACCCCACCATGAGCAGTTCTTC. The encoded protein is CSARPHHEQFF. This sequence joins TRBV20-1 and TRBJ2-1, with unresolved D. There are 11 residues in the CDR3. Germline V gene data show CDR1 as DFQATT and CDR2 as SNEGSKA (reference sequence). Trimming left V 2 bases short and J 8 bases short, with 7 bases between.

The chain employs TRBV30 and TRBJ1-3; D is undetermined. The CDR3 is 15 residues long. Germline CDR1 and CDR2: GTSNPN and SVGIG (reference sequence). V was clipped by 2 bases and J by 0 bases, with 11 bases between them. The CDR3: CAWSLTDSSGNTIYF. Written as DNA, the CDR3 is TGTGCCTGGAGTCTTACCGATTCCTCTGGAAACACCATATATTTT.

The chain has TRBV4-1 and TRBJ2-5; no clear D gene. Trimming stripped 0 bases from V and 5 bases from J, with 13 bases between. The CDR3 covers 15 residues. Germline lookup yields CDR1 MGHRA and CDR2 YSYEKL. Here the CDR3 reads CASSQDAPGRETQYF. The CDR3 nucleotides are TGCGCCAGCAGCCAAGATGCACCCGGGCGGGAGACCCAGTACTTC.

This chain uses TRBV10-1 with TRBJ2-1; maybe TRBD2 (5 bases). The CDR3 runs 13 residues. V lost 3 bases, J lost 15 bases, and 18 bases lay in between. The V gene's germline CDR1 is WNHNN and CDR2 SYGVQD (reference sequence). CDR3 sequence: CASSDLHRGRRFF. The CDR3 DNA is TGCGCCAGCAGTGATCTCCACCGGGGTCGGCGGTTCTTC.

The chain combines TRBV5-6 with TRBJ1-2; D gene unclear. This CDR3 has 17 amino acids. Trimming cost V 3 bases and J 0 bases, with 18 bases left between them. The germline V gene has CDR1 SGHDT and CDR2 YYEEEE. The CDR3 nucleotides are TGTGCCAGCAGCTCCCTTGGCACAGTCCAAACTAACTATGGCTACACCTTC. This encodes CASSSLGTVQTNYGYTF.

In the case of this clone: The same CDR3 also results from other DNA sequences found in this sample. V gene TRBV5-1 combines with J gene TRBJ2-1, with D hard to call. V was shortened by 0 bases and J by 0 bases, with 7 bases between the two germline ends. This CDR3 is built from 15 residues. CDR1 and CDR2 from the germline V gene are SGHRS and YFSETQ. The CDR3 sequence is CASSLGASSYNEQFF. The CDR3 nucleotides are TGCGCCAGCAGCTTGGGGGCCAGCTCCTACAATGAGCAGTTCTTC.

The CDR3 region is CASSMGGTGANVLTF. The CDR3 region has the DNA TGTGCCAGTAGTATGGGGGGAACTGGGGCCAACGTCCTGACTTTC. This sequence joins TRBV19 and TRBJ2-6, with D perhaps matching TRBD2 (6 bases). This CDR3 contains 15 residues. Per germline, CDR1 LNHDA and CDR2 SQIVND (reference sequence). V lost 3 bases and J lost 2, with 8 bases in between.

The sample holds one count of this clone. V is TRBV18 and J is TRBJ2-3; D possibly corresponds to TRBD2 (5 bases). Trimming took off 1 base at V and 4 bases at J, with 9 bases between the two ends. The germline V gene encodes CDR1 KGHSH and CDR2 LQKENI. The CDR3 consists of 14 residues. CDR3 DNA sequence: TGTGCCAGCTCACCACAGCTAGCTCCAGATACGCAGTATTTT. It codes for CASSPQLAPDTQYF. The full variable domain, its missing parts supplied by reference TRBV18 and TRBJ2-3, is NAGVMQNPRHLVRRRGQEARLRCSPMKGHSHVYWYRQLPEEGLKFMVYLQKENIIDESGMPKERFSAEFPKEGPSILRIQQVVRGDSAAYFCASSPQLAPDTQYFGPGTRLTVL.

The chain joins TRBV18 to TRBJ2-2; TRBD1 matches at 7 bases. CDR1 is KGHSH, CDR2 LQKENI, per germline. V lost 1 base, J lost 6 bases, and 8 bases stayed unmatched. This CDR3 comprises 16 residues. This CDR3 reads CASSPRGRGSAGELFF. For the CDR3, the DNA is TGTGCCAGCTCACCACGAGGCAGGGGGTCCGCCGGGGAGCTGTTTTTT. Drawing the rest from reference TRBV18 and TRBJ2-2, the complete variable domain is NAGVMQNPRHLVRRRGQEARLRCSPMKGHSHVYWYRQLPEEGLKFMVYLQKENIIDESGMPKERFSAEFPKEGPSILRIQQVVRGDSAAYFCASSPRGRGSAGELFFGEGSRLTVL.